These 8 T cell receptor beta chains were all obtained from the same sample, sequenced in a study of T cell repertoires in cytomegalovirus infection. Via MiXCR, TCRdb re-called the reads, giving one row per CDR3 protein. The sample shows about 680,000 distinct CDR3 sequences, 20% to 25% of them seen only once. Sequenced material: CD8+ T cells from PBMCs. The receptors originated from a human donor in good health (CMV status not recorded). Some clones in this sample may be carry-over from other donors' samples.

V and J are TRBV28 and TRBJ2-3; D might be TRBD2 (7 bases). CDR3 length: 18 amino acids. Germline CDR1 MDHEN, CDR2 SYDVKM. V was shortened by 3 bases and J by 2 bases, with 21 bases between the two germline ends. The CDR3: CASSFPSGGGLFTDTQYF. The CDR3 DNA follows: TGTGCCAGCAGTTTTCCGAGCGGCGGGGGCCTTTTCACAGATACGCAGTATTTT.

The sample holds many counts of this clonotype. The chain combines TRBV7-6 with TRBJ2-2, with 7 positions matching TRBD2. Per the germline V gene, CDR1 is SGHVS and CDR2 is FNYEAQ. This CDR3 comprises 15 residues. Trimming cost V 3 bases and J 5 bases; bases outside gene matches: 6. The CDR3 sequence is CASSFSSGSTGELFF. CDR3 DNA: TGTGCCAGCAGCTTTTCTAGCGGCTCAACCGGGGAGCTGTTTTTT.

This clonotype occurred a few times. This chain links TRBV6-2 or TRBV6-3 with TRBJ2-7, with a tentative D call TRBD2 (6 bases). Germline V gives CDR1 MNHEY, CDR2 SVGEGT. Trimming cost V 1 base and J 4 bases, with 8 bases left between them. This CDR3 is 13 amino acids long. The CDR3 DNA is TGTGCCAGCAGTTACTACGGGGGTTACGAGCAGTACGTC. Protein sequence: CASSYYGGYEQYV.

In this sample, this clonotype turned up many times. The chain joins TRBV7-9 to TRBJ2-1; 9 nucleotides line up with TRBD1. The CDR3 is 16 amino acids. Trimming at V came to 5 bases and at J to 5 bases, leaving 10 bases not matched to a gene. The germline V gene has CDR1 SEHNR and CDR2 FQNEAQ (reference sequence). This CDR3 reads CASSPSGTGLNNEQFF. CDR3 coding DNA: TGTGCCAGCAGCCCCAGTGGGACAGGGTTAAACAATGAGCAGTTCTTC.

Concerning this clonotype: A much larger clone differs by one base, so this may be a read error. The rearrangement uses TRBV7-2 and TRBJ1-6; D unclear. The germline V gene has CDR1 SGHTA and CDR2 FQGNSA. CDR3 size: 15 residues. Trimming removed 1 base from V and 0 bases from J, with 4 bases in between. The CDR3 loop reads CASSLVVSYNSPLHF. The CDR3 DNA follows: TGTGCCAGCAGCTTAGTAGTCTCCTATAATTCACCCCTCCACTTT.

This clonotype was found a few times. The chain is built from TRBV29-1 and TRBJ1-2; D unresolved. Trimming pared 8 bases from V and 5 bases from J, leaving 15 bases between. This CDR3 is built from 12 residues. Germline V CDR1 and CDR2: SQVTM, ANQGSEA. CDR3 amino acids: CSLRTDFYGYTF. The CDR3 DNA reads as TGCAGCCTACGGACGGATTTTTATGGCTACACCTTC.

The rearrangement links TRBV29-1 to TRBJ2-1, with 9 bases lining up with TRBD2. CDR1 is SQVTM and CDR2 is ANQGSEA in the germline V gene. V was clipped by 6 bases and J by 0 bases; unmatched bases: 6. There are 15 residues in the CDR3. In DNA, the CDR3 is TGCAGCGTCGAGTGGCGGGGGGGCTCCTACAATGAGCAGTTCTTC. Its protein product is CSVEWRGGSYNEQFF.

This clonotype was counted between two and nine times. The gene calls are TRBV20-1 and TRBJ1-4, with D tentatively TRBD1 (6 bases). The germline V gene encodes CDR1 DFQATT and CDR2 SNEGSKA (reference sequence). The germline V and J ends were trimmed by 3 bases and 8 bases, with 19 bases remaining between them. This CDR3 is 15 amino acids long. CDR3 region: CSASSPDSQGEKLFF. CDR3 bases: TGCAGTGCTAGCAGCCCGGACTCCCAGGGGGAAAAACTGTTTTTT.